This T cell receptor beta chain was sequenced during a study of cytomegalovirus exposure and HLA in healthy donors. The primer mix had 60 Vbeta and 13 Jbeta primers. The method was immunoSEQ multiplex PCR; TCRdb's version includes in-frame clones alone and lacks a portion of them. The sample holds under 200,000 clones, roughly 77% seen once. The germline gives CDR1 LNHNV, CDR2 YYDKDF (reference sequence). Trimming left V 4 bases short and J 8 bases short, with 17 bases between. The CDR3 runs to 15 residues. This receptor was identified in a woman between 40 and 55 years old in good health and CMV-seropositive. The chain employs TRBV15 and TRBJ1-4; D is ambiguous. Sequencing used PBMCs. CDR3 bases: TGTGCCACCAGCACCACAACGACTCTGTCGGAAAAACTGTTTTTT. This encodes CATSTTTTLSEKLFF. Complete variable domain (other parts from reference TRBV15 and TRBJ1-4): DAMVIQNPRYQVTQFGKPVTLSCSQTLNHNVMYWYQQKSSQAPKLLFHYYDKDFNNEADTPDNFQSRRPNTSFCFLDIRSPGLGDTAMYLCATSTTTTLSEKLFFGSGTQLSVL.